A selection of T cell receptor beta chains follows, all from one sample in a study of T cells after yellow fever vaccination. MiXCR was run by TCRdb on the 5' RACE reads, yielding one entry per CDR3 protein. In the table there are a few hundred thousand distinct CDR3 sequences, around 9.3% of which are singletons. Material: CD4+ T cells sorted from PBMCs, obtained 5 days after the yellow fever booster vaccination. Receptor source: a man between 18 and 29 years old who received the YFV17D yellow fever vaccine. Each CDR3 is given with its conserved first and last residue. A D gene is named only where the DNA matches it firmly. The size entry is marked missing in some rows and otherwise reads once, few, many or a size class.

TRBD1	TRBJ1-5	few	TRBV5-1	TGCGCCAGCAGCCCAGGGACAGGGAGCAATCAGCCCCAGCATTTT	CASSPGTGSNQPQHF
TRBD1	TRBJ1-2	many	TRBV7-3	TGTGCCAGCAGCCTAGGACAGGGGGAGGGCTACACCTTC	CASSLGQGEGYTF
TRBD1	TRBJ1-6	-	TRBV20-1	TGCAGTGCTAGGGCCACCGGGACAGTTTACTCCTATAATTCACCCCTCCACTTT	CSARATGTVYSYNSPLHF
-	TRBJ1-5	few	TRBV12-3/TRBV12-4	TGTGCCAGCAGTCCTGTCCCTCTTGCCAATCAGCCCCAGCATTTT	CASSPVPLANQPQHF
TRBD1	TRBJ2-1	many	TRBV29-1	TGCAGCGTTGAAGATCGGACAGGCTACAATGAGCAGTTCTTC	CSVEDRTGYNEQFF
TRBD1	TRBJ2-3	many	TRBV24-1	TGTGCCACCAGAGGGGGCGGAGATACGCAGTATTTT	CATRGGGDTQYF
TRBD2	TRBJ2-1	few	TRBV7-3	TGTGCCAGCAGTAGCGGGGGCTGGGAGCAGTTCTTC	CASSSGGWEQFF
-	TRBJ1-1	-	TRBV4-3	TGCGCCAGCAGCCCCGGACAGAGGCTGAACACTGAAGCTTTCTTT	CASSPGQRLNTEAFF
TRBD1	TRBJ1-2	-	TRBV14	TGTGCCAGCAGCCAAGACCCAATGGGACAGGGGACTTCTAACTATGGCTACACCTTC	CASSQDPMGQGTSNYGYTF
TRBD1	TRBJ1-1	-	TRBV5-4	TGTGCCAGCAGCTTGGGGGGACAGGGAGGGAAAACTGAAGCTTTCTTT	CASSLGGQGGKTEAFF
-	TRBJ2-7	few	TRBV20-1	TGCAGTGCTAGATCGGGGGCGAGGGTCGCCTACGAGCAGTACTTC	CSARSGARVAYEQYF
TRBD2	TRBJ2-3	-	TRBV2	TGTGCCAGCAGTTGGACTAGCGGGCCGGATACGCAGTATTTT	CASSWTSGPDTQYF
TRBD2	TRBJ2-1	few	TRBV6-5	TGTGCCAGCAGCCCATCCGCGGGGGGGCACTACAATGAGCAGTTCTTC	CASSPSAGGHYNEQFF
-	TRBJ1-6	-	TRBV20-1	TGCAGTGCTAGAGATATCGGGGGTTTGGGGTCACCCCTCCACTTT	CSARDIGGLGSPLHF
-	TRBJ2-5	-	TRBV7-2	TGTGCCAGCAGCTTAGGCCCGCCGGCCCCACAAGAGACCCAGTACTTC	CASSLGPPAPQETQYF
-	TRBJ1-1	-	TRBV18	TGTGCCAGCTCACCACGCTCAGGGGACGATGGTGGTACTGAAGCTTTCTTT	CASSPRSGDDGGTEAFF
TRBD1	TRBJ2-5	few	TRBV12-3/TRBV12-4	TGTGCCAGCAGGGGGACAGGAAAAGAGACCCAGTACTTC	CASRGTGKETQYF
TRBD2	TRBJ2-1	few	TRBV11-2	TGTGCCAGCAGCTTACTAGGGAGGGAGTTCTTC	CASSLLGREFF
-	TRBJ1-2	many	TRBV7-2	TGTGCCAGCAGCCAAACCCAGGGACGGAGCGGCTACACCTTC	CASSQTQGRSGYTF
-	TRBJ1-6	few	TRBV7-8	TGTGCCAGCAGCTTGGAATGGGCCAATTCACCCCTCCACTTT	CASSLEWANSPLHF
-	TRBJ2-7	few	TRBV20-1	TGCAGTGCTAGAGATCCCTCCAGGGGCTTCGGGCTCGAGCAGTACTTC	CSARDPSRGFGLEQYF
-	TRBJ2-5	-	TRBV4-1	TGCGCCAGCAGCCAAGGCTTAGGGAGGTGGGAGACCCAGTACTTC	CASSQGLGRWETQYF
TRBD2	TRBJ2-1	few	TRBV24-1	TGTGCCACCAGTGACAGCGGGGGGTGGGATGAGCAGTTCTTC	CATSDSGGWDEQFF
TRBD1	TRBJ2-7	many	TRBV29-1	TGCAGCGTTGGCCCCCTGACAGGGAGCGAGCAGTACTTC	CSVGPLTGSEQYF
-	TRBJ1-2	few	TRBV29-1	TGCAGCGTTGCGGCAGGCCGGAACTATGGCTACACCTTC	CSVAAGRNYGYTF
TRBD2	TRBJ2-3	few	TRBV5-1	TGCGCCAGCACAGTCCGACTAGCGGGGGGGCAAGATACGCAGTATTTT	CASTVRLAGGQDTQYF
TRBD2	TRBJ2-2	-	TRBV7-2	TGTGCCAGCAGCGCGGGACTAGCAGTCACCGGGGAGCTGTTTTTT	CASSAGLAVTGELFF
-	TRBJ1-6	many	TRBV7-3	TGTGCCAGCAGGCGCAGTGGGAATTCACCCCTCCACTTT	CASRRSGNSPLHF
TRBD2	TRBJ2-1	-	TRBV6-5	TGTGCCAGCAGAGCGGGGCTCAATGAGCAGTTCTTC	CASRAGLNEQFF
-	TRBJ2-7	few	TRBV2	TGTGCCAGCACCCTCAGGACTACCTACGAGCAGTACTTC	CASTLRTTYEQYF
-	TRBJ2-7	-	TRBV18	TGTGCCAGCTCGCGGGACAGCACTTCCCTCGAGCAGTACTTC	CASSRDSTSLEQYF
-	TRBJ2-2	few	TRBV5-1	TGCGCCAGCAGCTTTGTGGTCACCGGGGAGCTGTTTTTT	CASSFVVTGELFF
TRBD2	TRBJ2-7	-	TRBV4-3	TGCGCCAGCAGCCCCCGGGAGGGGGTGAGCCAGTACTTC	CASSPREGVSQYF
-	TRBJ1-2	few	TRBV5-1	TGCGCCAGCAGCTTTGGGCCATTGATAGCTAACTATGGCTACACCTTC	CASSFGPLIANYGYTF
-	TRBJ2-5	-	TRBV6-2/TRBV6-3	TGTGCCAGCACCTCGAGGTTGGAAGAGACCCAGTACTTC	CASTSRLEETQYF
-	TRBJ2-5	-	TRBV7-2	TGTGCCAGCAGCCCGCACGAGCGTGGGGAGACCCAGTACTTC	CASSPHERGETQYF
-	TRBJ2-2	few	TRBV12-3/TRBV12-4	TGTGCCAGCAGTGGGACGTCGAACACCGGGGAGCTGTTTTTT	CASSGTSNTGELFF
-	TRBJ1-5	-	TRBV12-3/TRBV12-4	TGTGCCAGCAGAGGGGGAAATCAGCCCCAGCATTTT	CASRGGNQPQHF
-	TRBJ2-2	few	TRBV6-6	TGTGCCAGCAGTTCCAGGGATTCGAACACCGGGGAGCTGTTTTTT	CASSSRDSNTGELFF
TRBD1	TRBJ1-4	few	TRBV20-1	TGCAGTGCTAGAGCAGGGACAGGGAACGAAAAACTGTTTTTT	CSARAGTGNEKLFF
-	TRBJ2-5	-	TRBV7-2	TGTGCCAGCAGCTTGGGGGGTGGGGCCGGAAAGACCCAGTACTTC	CASSLGGGAGKTQYF
-	TRBJ2-6	-	TRBV20-1	TGCAGTGCTATTCAAAGCTCTGGGGCCAACGTCCTGACTTTC	CSAIQSSGANVLTF
-	TRBJ2-5	many	TRBV5-1	TGCGCCAGCAGCTTGGCCCAAGAGACCCAGTACTTC	CASSLAQETQYF
-	TRBJ1-2	many	TRBV6-1	TGTGCCAGCAGTGGCCCGATGGGTGGCTACACCTTC	CASSGPMGGYTF
-	TRBJ1-1	few	TRBV6-5	TGTGCCAGCAGTTACCAGGGGCCAAGCACTGAAGCTTTCTTT	CASSYQGPSTEAFF
-	TRBJ1-5	-	TRBV5-1	TGCGCCAGCAGCTTGGAAAAAAGCAATCAGCCCCAGCATTTT	CASSLEKSNQPQHF
-	TRBJ2-5	many	TRBV5-1	TGCGCCAGCAGCTCCCCGGGGGCCGGAGAGACCCAGTACTTC	CASSSPGAGETQYF
-	TRBJ2-2	many	TRBV2	TGTGCCGGGGGACCAGACACCGGGGAGCTGTTTTTT	CAGGPDTGELFF
TRBD1	TRBJ2-3	-	TRBV6-2/TRBV6-3	TGTGCCAGCAGTTCCTGGACAGGTATCACAGATACGCAGTATTTT	CASSSWTGITDTQYF
TRBD2	TRBJ2-3	-	TRBV20-1	TGCAGTGCTAGCCCCACTAGCGGGGGGGTAACAGATACGCAGTATTTT	CSASPTSGGVTDTQYF
-	TRBJ2-3	-	TRBV2	TGTGCCAGCAAGTTGGCTTTTAGCACAGATACGCAGTATTTT	CASKLAFSTDTQYF
-	TRBJ1-2	few	TRBV29-1	TGCAGCGTTGCCGGAGGCAATAATGGCTACACCTTC	CSVAGGNNGYTF
TRBD2	TRBJ2-1	few	TRBV12-3/TRBV12-4	TGTGCCAGCAGTTTGAGTTATATGGGGGGGGACTCCTACAATGAGCAGTTCTTC	CASSLSYMGGDSYNEQFF